This record concerns one TCR beta chain sequence. This clone was counted a few times. Its binding antigen is unknown. Per-base qualities were not stored, and no clone one base away is much larger. This specimen comes from a study of metastatic and nonmetastatic thyroid tumors (dated by TCRdb to 2018 to 2021). A note on the overall study: The researchers compared repertoires between peripheral blood samples and tumor or nodule tissue samples from patients with malignant or benign thyroid disease. Overall study outcomes, separate from this receptor: In both blood and tumor samples, TCR beta diversity was reported to be significantly higher in malignant tumors than in benign nodules.

V loses 3 bases at its end and J loses 1 base; junction bases beyond the gene matches: 3. The germline V gene supplies CDR1 SNHLY and CDR2 FYNNEI. The CDR3 runs 14 residues from the cysteine to the phenylalanine. Only CDR3 DNA remains: 42 bases, in frame from the first base. Before undergoing thyroid surgery, none of the patients had been given any kind of treatment. Using T-cell receptor beta sequencing, the study looked back at clinical samples from patients collected from the early 2010s to the late 2010s. The library was generated by PCR. The listed sequencing device is Illumina HiSeq 4000. High-throughput sequencing was used to profile the TCR beta-chain CDR3 region of every patient. As for the authors' bioinformatics: The researchers built a classifier to tell apart papillary thyroid cancer patients with distant metastasis, based on CDR3 differences among clinicopathological groups. The Shannon index was used to measure repertoire diversity, and the Morisita-Horn index was used to measure how similar tumor and blood repertoires were. TCRdb ran its own pipeline on the public reads, namely fastp trimming at Q25 and MiXCR clone calling, and kept in-frame beta chains. TCRdb, not the authors, supplied the V and J calls. Counted in this sample were some 33,000 clones; 7% to 9% of them appeared once. About 39% of the sample goes to the ten largest clones.

The origin of this receptor is a female donor with papillary thyroid cancer or a benign thyroid nodule (not recorded which). Some clones in this sample may be carry-over from other donors' samples. Input material: blood. This sequence uses TRBV2 and TRBJ2-7; a stretch of 7 junction bases matches TRBD2. In nucleotide form, the sequence is TGTGCCAGCAGTGACGGGGAGGGGTCCTACGAGCAGTACTTC. Translation gives CASSDGEGSYEQYF.